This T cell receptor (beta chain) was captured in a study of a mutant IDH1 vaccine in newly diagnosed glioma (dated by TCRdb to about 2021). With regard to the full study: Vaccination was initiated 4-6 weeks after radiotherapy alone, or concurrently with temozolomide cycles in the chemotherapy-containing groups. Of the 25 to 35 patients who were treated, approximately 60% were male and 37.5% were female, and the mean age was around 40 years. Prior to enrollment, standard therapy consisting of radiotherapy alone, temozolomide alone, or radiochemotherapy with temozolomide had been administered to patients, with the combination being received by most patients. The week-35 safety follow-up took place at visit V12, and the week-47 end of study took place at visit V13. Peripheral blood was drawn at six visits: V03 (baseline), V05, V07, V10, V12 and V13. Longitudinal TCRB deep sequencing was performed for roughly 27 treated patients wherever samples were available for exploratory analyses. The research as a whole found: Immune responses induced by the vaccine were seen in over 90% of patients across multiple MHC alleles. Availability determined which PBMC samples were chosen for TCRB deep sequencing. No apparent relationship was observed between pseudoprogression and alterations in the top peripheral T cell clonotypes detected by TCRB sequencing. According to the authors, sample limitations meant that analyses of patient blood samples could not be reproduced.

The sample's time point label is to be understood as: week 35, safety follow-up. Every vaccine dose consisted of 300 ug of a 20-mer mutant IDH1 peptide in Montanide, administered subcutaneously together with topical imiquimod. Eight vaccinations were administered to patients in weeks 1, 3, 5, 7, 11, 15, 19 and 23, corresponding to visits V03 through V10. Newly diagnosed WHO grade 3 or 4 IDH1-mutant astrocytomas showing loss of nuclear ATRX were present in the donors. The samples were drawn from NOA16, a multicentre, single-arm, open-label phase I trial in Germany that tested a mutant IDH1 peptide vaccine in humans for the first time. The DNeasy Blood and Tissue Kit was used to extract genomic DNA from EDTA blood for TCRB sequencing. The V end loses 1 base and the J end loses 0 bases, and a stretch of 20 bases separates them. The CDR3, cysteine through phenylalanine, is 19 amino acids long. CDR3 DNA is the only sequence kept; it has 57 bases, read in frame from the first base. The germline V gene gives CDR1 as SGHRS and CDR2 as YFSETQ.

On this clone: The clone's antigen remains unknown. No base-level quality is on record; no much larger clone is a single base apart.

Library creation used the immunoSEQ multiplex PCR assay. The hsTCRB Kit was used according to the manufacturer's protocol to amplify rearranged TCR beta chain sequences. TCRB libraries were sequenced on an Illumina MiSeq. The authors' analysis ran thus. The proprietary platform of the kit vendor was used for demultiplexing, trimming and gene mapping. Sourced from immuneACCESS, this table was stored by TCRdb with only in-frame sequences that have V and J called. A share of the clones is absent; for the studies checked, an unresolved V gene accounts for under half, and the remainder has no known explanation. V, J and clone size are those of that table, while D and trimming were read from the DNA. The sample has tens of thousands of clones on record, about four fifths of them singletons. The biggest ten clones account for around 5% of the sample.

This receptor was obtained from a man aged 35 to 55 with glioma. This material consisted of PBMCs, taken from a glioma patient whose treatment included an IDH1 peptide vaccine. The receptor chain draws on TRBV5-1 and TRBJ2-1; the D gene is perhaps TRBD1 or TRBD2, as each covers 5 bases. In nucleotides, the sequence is TGCGCCAGCAGCTTGCTCGGGACGACGGTCGGTGGCTCCTACAATGAGCAGTTCTTC. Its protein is CASSLLGTTVGGSYNEQFF.